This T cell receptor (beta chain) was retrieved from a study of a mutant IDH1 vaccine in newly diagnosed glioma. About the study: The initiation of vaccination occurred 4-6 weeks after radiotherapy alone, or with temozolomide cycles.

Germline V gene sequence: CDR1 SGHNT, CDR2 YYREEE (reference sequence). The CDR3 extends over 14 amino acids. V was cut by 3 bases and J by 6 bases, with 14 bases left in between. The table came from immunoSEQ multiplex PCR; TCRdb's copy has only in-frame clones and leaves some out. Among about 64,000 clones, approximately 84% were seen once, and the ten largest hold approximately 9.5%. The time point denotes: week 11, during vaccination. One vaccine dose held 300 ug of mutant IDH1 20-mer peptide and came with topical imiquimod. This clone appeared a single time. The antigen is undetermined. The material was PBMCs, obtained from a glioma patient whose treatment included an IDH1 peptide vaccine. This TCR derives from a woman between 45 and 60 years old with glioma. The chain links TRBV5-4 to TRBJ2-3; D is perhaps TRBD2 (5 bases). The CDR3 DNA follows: TGTGCCAGCAGCTCAACTGCAGGCGGGGATACGCAGTATTTT. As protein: CASSSTAGGDTQYF.